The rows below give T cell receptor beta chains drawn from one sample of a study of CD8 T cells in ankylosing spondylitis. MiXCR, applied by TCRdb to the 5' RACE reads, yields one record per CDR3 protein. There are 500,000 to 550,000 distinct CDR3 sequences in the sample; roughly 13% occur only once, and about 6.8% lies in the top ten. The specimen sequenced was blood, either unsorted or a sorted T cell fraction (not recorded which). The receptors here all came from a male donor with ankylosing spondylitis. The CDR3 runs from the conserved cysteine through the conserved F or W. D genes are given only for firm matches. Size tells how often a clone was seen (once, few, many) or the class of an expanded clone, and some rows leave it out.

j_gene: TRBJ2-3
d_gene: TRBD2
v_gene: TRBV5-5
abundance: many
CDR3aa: CASSIIAGGPRDTQYF
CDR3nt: TGTGCCAGCAGCATAATAGCGGGAGGGCCGAGAGATACGCAGTATTTT

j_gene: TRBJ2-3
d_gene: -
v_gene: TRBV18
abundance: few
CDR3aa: CASSPTLTDTQYF
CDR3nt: TGTGCCAGCTCACCGACACTAACAGATACGCAGTATTTT

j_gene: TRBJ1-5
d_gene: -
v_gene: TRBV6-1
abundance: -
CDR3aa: CASAFNRDSNQPQHF
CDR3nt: TGTGCCAGCGCCTTTAACAGGGATAGCAATCAGCCCCAGCATTTT

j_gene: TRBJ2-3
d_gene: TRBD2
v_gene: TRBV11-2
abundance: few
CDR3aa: CASSPGRGSGREGDTQYF
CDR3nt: TGTGCCAGCAGCCCAGGGCGCGGTAGCGGGAGGGAGGGGGATACGCAGTATTTT

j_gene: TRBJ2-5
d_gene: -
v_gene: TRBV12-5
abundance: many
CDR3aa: CASAGGETQYF
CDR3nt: TGTGCTAGTGCCGGAGGGGAGACCCAGTACTTC

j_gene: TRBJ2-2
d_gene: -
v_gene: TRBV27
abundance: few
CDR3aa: CASSLILSSNTGELFF
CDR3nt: TGTGCCAGCAGTTTAATACTTTCCTCGAACACCGGGGAGCTGTTTTTT

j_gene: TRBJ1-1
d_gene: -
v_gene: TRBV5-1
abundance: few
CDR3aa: CASMGGGEAFF
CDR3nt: TGCGCCAGCATGGGGGGGGGTGAAGCTTTCTTT

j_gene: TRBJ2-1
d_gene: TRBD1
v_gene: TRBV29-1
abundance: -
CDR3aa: CSVEGDRVPRLGQFF
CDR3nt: TGCAGCGTTGAAGGGGACAGGGTCCCTCGTTTGGGGCAGTTCTTC

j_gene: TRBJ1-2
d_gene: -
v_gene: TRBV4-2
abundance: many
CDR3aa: CASSQSHTGGYGYTF
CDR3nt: TGTGCCAGCAGCCAATCCCACACGGGGGGCTATGGCTACACCTTC

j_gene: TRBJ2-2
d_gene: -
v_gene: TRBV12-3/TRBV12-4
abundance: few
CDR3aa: CASSPWTEKNTGELFF
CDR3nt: TGTGCCAGCAGTCCGTGGACAGAGAAAAACACCGGGGAGCTGTTTTTT

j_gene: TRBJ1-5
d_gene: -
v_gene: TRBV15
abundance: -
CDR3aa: CAPRGANQPQHF
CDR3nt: TGTGCCCCCCGAGGGGCTAATCAGCCCCAGCATTTT

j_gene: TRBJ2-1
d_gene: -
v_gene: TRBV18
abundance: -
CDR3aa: CASSPPDLGGYNEQFF
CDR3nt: TGTGCCAGCTCACCACCGGACTTAGGCGGATACAATGAGCAGTTCTTC

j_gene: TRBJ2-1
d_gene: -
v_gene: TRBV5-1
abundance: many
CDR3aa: CASSLSGLKNEQFF
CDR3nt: TGCGCCAGCAGCTTGAGCGGTCTAAAGAATGAGCAGTTCTTC

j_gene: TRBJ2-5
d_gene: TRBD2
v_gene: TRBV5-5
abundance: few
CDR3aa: CASSRRLAGEETQYF
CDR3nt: TGTGCCAGCAGCCGCAGACTAGCGGGAGAAGAGACCCAGTACTTC

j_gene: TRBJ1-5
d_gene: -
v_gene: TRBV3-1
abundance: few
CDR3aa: CASSQGRDQPQHF
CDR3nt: TGTGCCAGCAGCCAAGGTCGAGATCAGCCCCAGCATTTT

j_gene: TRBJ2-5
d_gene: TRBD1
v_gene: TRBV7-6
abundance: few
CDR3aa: CASSFGTGGARALSTSRKETQYF
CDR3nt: TGTGCCAGCAGCTTTGGGACAGGGGGGGCCCGAGCGTTATCAACGTCCAGAAAAGAGACCCAGTACTTC

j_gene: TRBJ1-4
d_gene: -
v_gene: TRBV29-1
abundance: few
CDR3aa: CSVEDRRGQEKLFF
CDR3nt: TGCAGCGTTGAAGATCGCAGGGGCCAGGAAAAACTGTTTTTT

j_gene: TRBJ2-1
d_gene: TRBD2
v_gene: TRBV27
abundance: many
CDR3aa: CASRSLSGSSYNEQFF
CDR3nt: TGTGCCAGCAGATCACTTAGCGGGAGCTCCTACAATGAGCAGTTCTTC

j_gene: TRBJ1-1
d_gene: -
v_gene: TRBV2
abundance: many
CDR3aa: CASNKGWVGNTEAFF
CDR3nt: TGTGCCAGCAACAAGGGCTGGGTGGGGAACACTGAAGCTTTCTTT

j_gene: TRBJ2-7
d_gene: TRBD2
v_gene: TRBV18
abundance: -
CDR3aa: CASSPPRGEGYEQYF
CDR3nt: TGTGCCAGCTCACCGCCCCGGGGGGAAGGCTACGAGCAGTACTTC

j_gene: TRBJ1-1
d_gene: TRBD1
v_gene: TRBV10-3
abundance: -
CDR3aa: CATRQGAETEAFF
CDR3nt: TGTGCCACGCGACAGGGGGCGGAAACTGAAGCTTTCTTT

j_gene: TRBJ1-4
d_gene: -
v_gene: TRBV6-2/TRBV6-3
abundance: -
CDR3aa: CASNLEASEKLFF
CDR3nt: TGTGCCAGCAACCTAGAGGCATCGGAAAAACTGTTTTTT

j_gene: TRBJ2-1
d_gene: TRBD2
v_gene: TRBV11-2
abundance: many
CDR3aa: CASSTTGGPYNEQFF
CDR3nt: TGTGCCAGCAGCACAACGGGAGGGCCATACAATGAGCAGTTCTTC

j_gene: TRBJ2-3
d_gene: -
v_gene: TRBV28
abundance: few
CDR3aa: CASSLYTRADTQYF
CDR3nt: TGTGCCAGCAGTTTATATACTAGAGCAGATACGCAGTATTTT

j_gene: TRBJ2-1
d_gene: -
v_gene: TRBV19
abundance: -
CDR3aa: CASRSGTEAPNEQFF
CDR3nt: TGTGCCAGTAGGTCCGGGACTGAGGCCCCGAATGAGCAGTTCTTC

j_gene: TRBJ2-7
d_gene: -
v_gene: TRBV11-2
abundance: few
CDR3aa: CASSSLDRWRDYEQYF
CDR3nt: TGTGCCAGCAGCTCCCTAGACAGGTGGAGGGACTACGAGCAGTACTTC

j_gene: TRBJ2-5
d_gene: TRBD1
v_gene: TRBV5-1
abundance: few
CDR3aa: CASSLGQGGGETQYF
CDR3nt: TGCGCCAGCAGCCTCGGACAGGGAGGCGGAGAGACCCAGTACTTC

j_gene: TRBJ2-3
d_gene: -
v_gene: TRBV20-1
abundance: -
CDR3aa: CSGRAHLGTDTQYF
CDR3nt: TGCAGTGGGAGAGCACACCTCGGCACAGATACGCAGTATTTT

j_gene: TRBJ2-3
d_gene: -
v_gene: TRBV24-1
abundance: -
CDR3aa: CATSALGTQGHLTDTQYF
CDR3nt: TGTGCCACCAGTGCCTTGGGGACCCAGGGACACCTCACAGATACGCAGTATTTT